The 23 T cell receptor beta chains below all came from one sample that was sequenced in a study of blood T cell repertoires in COVID-19. Data came from immunoSEQ multiplex PCR; TCRdb stores just in-frame clones and leaves some out. Of 200,000 to 250,000 clones in the sample, around 82% are singletons; the top ten hold roughly 4.6%. Sequenced material: peripheral blood. These receptor sequences come from a woman older than 75 with active or convalescent COVID-19.

The chain links TRBV7-9 to TRBJ2-7, with TRBD2 matching over 10 bases. This CDR3 comprises 15 residues. Germline assignment: CDR1 SEHNR and CDR2 FQNEAQ (reference sequence). The trim removed 1 base at V and 5 bases at J, leaving 5 bases unmatched. CDR3 DNA: TGTGCCAGCAGCTTAGTACTAGCGGGGAGGAACGAGCAGTACTTC. Its translation: CASSLVLAGRNEQYF.

The chain combines TRBV28 with TRBJ2-5; tentative D call: TRBD2 (5 bases). The V end was cut by 2 bases, the J end by 4 bases, with 11 bases between. The CDR3 loop spans 14 amino acids. The germline V gene encodes CDR1 MDHEN and CDR2 SYDVKM. The CDR3 region has the DNA TGTGCCAGCAGTTTACCTAGCCGGGCAGAGACCCAGTACTTC. This sequence encodes CASSLPSRAETQYF.

The chain carries TRBV7-2 and TRBJ2-3; TRBD2 matches 10 bases. The CDR3 extends over 17 amino acids. Germline V gives CDR1 SGHTA, CDR2 FQGNSA. J was trimmed by 2 bases and V by 1 base; bases with no gene match: 6. The CDR3 nucleotides are TGTGCCAGCAGCTTAGTGCTAGCGGGGGTTCACACAGATACGCAGTATTTT. Translating gives CASSLVLAGVHTDTQYF.

The CDR3 sequence: CASSRGENVAYEQYF. Written as DNA, the CDR3 is TGCGCCAGCAGCCGGGGGGAAAACGTAGCCTACGAGCAGTACTTC. The chain links TRBV4-1 to TRBJ2-7, with D possibly TRBD2 on 6 matching bases. Trimming shortened V by 4 bases and J by 2 bases, and 15 bases separated the two germline ends. CDR1 MGHRA and CDR2 YSYEKL come from the germline V gene. The CDR3 contains 15 residues.

J is TRBJ1-2 and V is TRBV5-4; a weak D match, TRBD1 (5 bases). The CDR3 spans 13 residues. Germline CDR1 is SGHNT and CDR2 is YYREEE (reference sequence). V was pared by 4 bases and J by 4 bases, with 11 bases between. The CDR3 DNA sequence: TGTGCCAGCAGCGCCGACAGCTTCTATGGCTACACCTTC. Protein sequence: CASSADSFYGYTF.

This clone turned up a few times. The V gene is TRBV25-1, the J gene TRBJ1-1; weak D call: TRBD1 (6 bases). The germline V gene has CDR1 MGHDK and CDR2 SYGVNS. The CDR3 contains 11 residues. Trimming cost V 4 bases and J 12 bases, with 12 bases left between them. The CDR3 protein is CASSGDKLPFF. CDR3 nucleotides: TGTGCCAGCAGTGGGGACAAACTCCCTTTCTTT.

V and J are TRBV19 and TRBJ2-7; perhaps TRBD1 as D (6 bases). CDR1 is LNHDA, CDR2 SQIVND, per germline (reference sequence). Trimming removed 6 bases from V and 1 base from J, with 13 bases in between. The CDR3 is made up of 14 amino acids. In DNA form, the CDR3 reads TGTGCCAGTAGCGGCATTAGGGGGTCCTACGAGCAGTACTTC. It codes for CASSGIRGSYEQYF.

The chain is built from TRBV5-1 and TRBJ1-5, with D perhaps matching TRBD1 (5 bases). The CDR3 loop spans 14 amino acids. Trimming left V 0 bases short and J 7 bases short, with 11 bases between. The germline V gene has CDR1 SGHRS and CDR2 YFSETQ. The CDR3 loop is CASSLGQGSQPQHF. CDR3 DNA: TGCGCCAGCAGCTTGGGGCAGGGCTCCCAGCCCCAGCATTTT. Full variable domain (missing parts from reference TRBV5-1 and TRBJ1-5): KAGVTQTPRYLIKTRGQQVTLSCSPISGHRSVSWYQQTPGQGLQFLFEYFSETQRNKGNFPGRFSGRQFSNSRSEMNVSTLELGDSALYLCASSLGQGSQPQHFGDGTRLSIL.

The V call is TRBV20-1, the J call TRBJ1-2; TRBD1 aligns across 7 bases. The CDR3 has 13 amino acids. Per germline, CDR1 DFQATT and CDR2 SNEGSKA (reference sequence). V was pared by 3 bases and J by 2 bases, with 3 bases of the junction left unmatched. In nucleotides, the CDR3 is TGCAGTGCTAGTAAGGGGGCCAACTATGGCTACACCTTC. It encodes CSASKGANYGYTF.

The rearrangement links TRBV18 to TRBJ1-1; TRBD1 matches 9 bases. The CDR3 spans 15 residues. Germline loops: CDR1 KGHSH, CDR2 LQKENI. With 6 bases clipped from V and 1 base from J, the junction kept 6 bases outside the gene matches. DNA of the CDR3: TGTGCCAGCTCGTCTACAGGGGGCAGGAACACTGAAGCTTTCTTT. It is translated as CASSSTGGRNTEAFF.

This clone turned up a few times. The chain recombines TRBV19 with TRBJ1-5; possibly TRBD1 for D (6 bases). Germline CDR1 LNHDA, CDR2 SQIVND (reference sequence). Trimming removed 4 bases from V and 6 bases from J, with 19 bases in between. There are 16 residues in the CDR3. The CDR3 region has the DNA TGTGCCAGTAGTAACTCCGGTCAGGGGCCGGGTCAGCCCCAGCATTTT. Translated, it gives CASSNSGQGPGQPQHF.

The V gene is TRBV3-1 (or the pseudogene TRBV3-2), the J gene TRBJ1-5; maybe TRBD1 (5 bases). Trimming shortened V by 1 base and J by 1 base, and 8 bases separated the two germline ends. The germline V gene encodes CDR1 LGHDT and CDR2 YNNKEL (reference sequence). The CDR3 consists of 15 residues. The CDR3 loop reads CASSQGQGSNQPQHF. The CDR3 DNA reads TGTGCCAGCAGCCAAGGGCAGGGCAGCAATCAGCCCCAGCATTTT.

This rearrangement joins TRBV27 to TRBJ1-1; D perhaps matches TRBD1 (6 bases). The V end lost 2 bases, the J end lost 5 bases, and 12 bases lay between the germline ends. CDR3 size: 14 residues. Germline assignment: CDR1 MNHEY and CDR2 SMNVEV (reference sequence). As DNA, the CDR3 is TGTGCCAGCAGTTTAGGGGTGGGGGCGACTGAAGCTTTCTTT. Protein product: CASSLGVGATEAFF.

The chain joins TRBV15 to TRBJ1-2; possible D gene TRBD1, 6 bases. The CDR3 is 14 residues long. V shed 3 bases and J shed 5 bases, with 13 bases lying between them. Germline CDR1 LNHNV, CDR2 YYDKDF (reference sequence). The CDR3 protein is CATSRAGVEYGYTF. DNA of the CDR3: TGTGCCACCAGCAGGGCAGGGGTGGAGTATGGCTACACCTTC.

This clone was recorded only once. The rearrangement links TRBV7-9 to TRBJ2-4, with TRBD1 matching over 7 bases. J lost 0 bases, V lost 6 bases, and 8 bases had no gene match. Germline CDR1 is SEHNR and CDR2 is FQNEAQ (reference sequence). The CDR3 is 16 amino acids. CDR3 sequence (DNA): TGTGCCAGCAGTATGGGGGACAGTCTAGCCAAAAACATTCAGTACTTC. It encodes CASSMGDSLAKNIQYF.

The rearrangement uses TRBV6-5 and TRBJ2-3; 11 bases are shared with TRBD2. The length of the CDR3 is 15 residues. Per the germline V gene, CDR1 is MNHEY and CDR2 is SVGAGI. V was clipped by 6 bases and J by 5 bases; unmatched bases: 7. The chain's CDR3 is CASRFSGGAGDTQYF. The CDR3 DNA is TGTGCCAGCAGGTTTAGCGGGGGGGCCGGAGATACGCAGTATTTT.

The rearrangement joins TRBV4-1 to TRBJ2-1; TRBD2 aligns across 8 bases. Germline loops: CDR1 MGHRA, CDR2 YSYEKL. J was trimmed by 0 bases and V by 0 bases; bases with no gene match: 7. The CDR3 length is 18 residues. The CDR3 here is CASSQDSPLADSYNEQFF. The CDR3 DNA reads as TGCGCCAGCAGCCAAGATTCTCCACTAGCGGACTCCTACAATGAGCAGTTCTTC.

This sequence joins TRBV15 and TRBJ2-3; 7 bases are a match to TRBD2. Germline V gives CDR1 LNHNV, CDR2 YYDKDF (reference sequence). The CDR3 is 16 amino acids. V shed 1 base, J shed 1 base, and the junction held 5 bases outside the gene matches. The CDR3 nucleotides are TGTGCCACCAGCAGAGCGGGCGGGAGCGGCACAGATACGCAGTATTTT. This codes for CATSRAGGSGTDTQYF.

The chain joins TRBV2 to TRBJ2-5; 11 positions agree with TRBD2. Germline CDR1 is SNHLY and CDR2 is FYNNEI. The CDR3 totals 16 residues. Trimming cost V 4 bases and J 4 bases; bases outside gene matches: 8. CDR3 coding DNA: TGTGCCAGCAGTGGACTAGCGGGATTGGGAAGAGAGACCCAGTACTTC. Its protein is CASSGLAGLGRETQYF.

The V call is TRBV5-1, the J call TRBJ2-1, with 10 bases fitting TRBD2. The CDR3 spans 16 residues. Per germline, CDR1 SGHRS and CDR2 YFSETQ. Germline trimming cut 4 bases from V and 0 bases from J; bases unmatched to any gene: 4. The CDR3 loop reads CASSKASGSSYNEQFF. The CDR3 region has the DNA TGCGCCAGCAGCAAAGCTAGCGGGAGCTCCTACAATGAGCAGTTCTTC.

V and J are TRBV10-2 and TRBJ2-2, with D perhaps TRBD1 (6 bases). Trimming removed 6 bases at V and 9 bases at J, with 8 bases between. The germline V gene encodes CDR1 WSHSY and CDR2 SAAADI. The CDR3 spans 11 residues. DNA of the CDR3: TGCGCCAGCAGACAGGGCCGGGAGCTGTTTTTT. Translation gives CASRQGRELFF.

The CDR3 reads CASSLGQANYEQYF. CDR3 in DNA: TGCGCCAGCAGCTTGGGACAGGCTAACTACGAGCAGTACTTC. This chain links TRBV5-1 with TRBJ2-7; possibly TRBD1 for D (6 bases). CDR1 is SGHRS and CDR2 is YFSETQ in the germline V gene. CDR3 length: 14 residues. The germline V and J ends were trimmed by 0 bases and 3 bases, with 10 bases remaining between them. The variable domain in full, with the rest retrieved from reference TRBV5-1 and TRBJ2-7, is KAGVTQTPRYLIKTRGQQVTLSCSPISGHRSVSWYQQTPGQGLQFLFEYFSETQRNKGNFPGRFSGRQFSNSRSEMNVSTLELGDSALYLCASSLGQANYEQYFGPGTRLTVT.

The V call is TRBV6-1, the J call TRBJ1-1, with D possibly TRBD1 on 6 matching bases. Germline CDR1 and CDR2: MNHNS and SASEGT. V lost 4 bases and J 8 bases, leaving 14 bases between the germline ends. CDR3 length: 13 residues. The CDR3 spells CASSAAGQTEAFF. The CDR3 region has the DNA TGTGCCAGCAGTGCAGCGGGACAAACGGAAGCTTTCTTT.